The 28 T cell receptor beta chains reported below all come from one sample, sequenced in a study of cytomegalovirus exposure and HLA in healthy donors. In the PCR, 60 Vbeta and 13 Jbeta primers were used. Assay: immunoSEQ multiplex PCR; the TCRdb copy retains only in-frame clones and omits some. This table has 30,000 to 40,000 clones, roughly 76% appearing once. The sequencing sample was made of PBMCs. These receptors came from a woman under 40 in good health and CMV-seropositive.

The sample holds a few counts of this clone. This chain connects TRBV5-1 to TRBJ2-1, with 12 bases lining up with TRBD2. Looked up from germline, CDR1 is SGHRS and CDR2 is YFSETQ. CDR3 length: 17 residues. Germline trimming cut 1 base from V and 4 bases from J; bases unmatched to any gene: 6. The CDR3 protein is CASSLRSSGGGYNEQFF. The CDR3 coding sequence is TGCGCCAGCAGCTTGCGATCTAGCGGGGGGGGATACAATGAGCAGTTCTTC.

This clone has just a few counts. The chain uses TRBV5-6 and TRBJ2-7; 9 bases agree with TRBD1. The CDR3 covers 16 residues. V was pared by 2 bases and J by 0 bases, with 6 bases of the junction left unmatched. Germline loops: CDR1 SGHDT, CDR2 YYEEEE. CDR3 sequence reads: CASSFGQGLNSYEQYF. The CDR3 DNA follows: TGTGCCAGCAGCTTTGGACAGGGGTTAAACTCCTACGAGCAGTACTTC. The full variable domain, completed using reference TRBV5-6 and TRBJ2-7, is DAGVTQSPTHLIKTRGQQVTLRCSPKSGHDTVSWYQQALGQGPQFIFQYYEEEERQRGNFPDRFSGHQFPNYSSELNVNALLLGDSALYLCASSFGQGLNSYEQYFGPGTRLTVT.

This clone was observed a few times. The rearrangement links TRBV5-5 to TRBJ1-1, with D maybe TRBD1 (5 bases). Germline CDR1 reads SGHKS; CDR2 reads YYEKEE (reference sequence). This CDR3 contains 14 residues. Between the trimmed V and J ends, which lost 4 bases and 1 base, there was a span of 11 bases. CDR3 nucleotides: TGTGCCAGCAGCCTGGGGGAGGGGAACACTGAAGCTTTCTTT. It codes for CASSLGEGNTEAFF.

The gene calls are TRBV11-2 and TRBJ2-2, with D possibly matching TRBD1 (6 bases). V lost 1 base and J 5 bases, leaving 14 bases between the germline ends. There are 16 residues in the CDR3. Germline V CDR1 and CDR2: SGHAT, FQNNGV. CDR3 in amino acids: CASSLVPGQRTGELFF. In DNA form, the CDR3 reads TGTGCCAGCAGCTTAGTCCCGGGACAAAGGACCGGGGAGCTGTTTTTT. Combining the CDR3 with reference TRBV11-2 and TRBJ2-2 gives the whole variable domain EAGVAQSPRYKIIEKRQSVAFWCNPISGHATLYWYQQILGQGPKLLIQFQNNGVVDDSQLPKDRFSAERLKGVDSTLKIQPAKLEDSAVYLCASSLVPGQRTGELFFGEGSRLTVL.

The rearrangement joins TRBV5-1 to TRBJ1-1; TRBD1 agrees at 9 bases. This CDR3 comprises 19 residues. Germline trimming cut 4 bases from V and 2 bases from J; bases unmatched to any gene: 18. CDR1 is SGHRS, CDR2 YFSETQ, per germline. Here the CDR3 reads CASSPKGGQGTTRNTEAFF. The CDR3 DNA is TGCGCCAGCAGCCCCAAGGGCGGACAGGGGACTACGCGTAACACTGAAGCTTTCTTT.

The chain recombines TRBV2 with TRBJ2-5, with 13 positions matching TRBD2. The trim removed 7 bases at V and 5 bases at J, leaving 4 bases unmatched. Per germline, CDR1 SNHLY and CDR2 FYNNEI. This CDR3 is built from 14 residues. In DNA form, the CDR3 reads TGTGCCAGCAAAGGACTAGCGGGAGTTGAGACCCAGTACTTC. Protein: CASKGLAGVETQYF.

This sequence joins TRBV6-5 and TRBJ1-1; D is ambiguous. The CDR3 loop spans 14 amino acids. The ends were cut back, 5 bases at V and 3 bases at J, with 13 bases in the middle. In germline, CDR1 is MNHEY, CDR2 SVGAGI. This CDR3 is CASSGRIMDTEAFF. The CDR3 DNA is TGTGCCAGCAGTGGGAGGATAATGGACACTGAAGCTTTCTTT.

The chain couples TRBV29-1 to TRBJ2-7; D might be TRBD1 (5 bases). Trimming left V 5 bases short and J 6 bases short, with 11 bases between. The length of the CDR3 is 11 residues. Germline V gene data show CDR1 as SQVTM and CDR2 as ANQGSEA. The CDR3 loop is CSVSRGLEQYF. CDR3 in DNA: TGCAGCGTTTCAAGGGGCCTCGAGCAGTACTTC.

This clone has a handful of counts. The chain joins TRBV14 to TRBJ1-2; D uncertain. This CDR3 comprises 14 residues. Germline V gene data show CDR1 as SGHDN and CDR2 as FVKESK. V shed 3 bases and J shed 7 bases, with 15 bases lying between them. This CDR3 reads CASSHGGLGSGYTF. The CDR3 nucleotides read TGTGCCAGCAGCCATGGAGGCTTGGGTAGTGGCTACACCTTC.

CDR3: CASSPPGYEQYF. The CDR3 region has the DNA TGTGCCAGCAGCCCCCCGGGCTACGAGCAGTACTTC. The rearrangement joins TRBV11-2 to TRBJ2-7; no reliable D call. This CDR3 spans 12 amino acids. V lost 5 bases and J 3 bases, leaving 8 bases between the germline ends. CDR1 SGHAT and CDR2 FQNNGV come from the germline V gene.

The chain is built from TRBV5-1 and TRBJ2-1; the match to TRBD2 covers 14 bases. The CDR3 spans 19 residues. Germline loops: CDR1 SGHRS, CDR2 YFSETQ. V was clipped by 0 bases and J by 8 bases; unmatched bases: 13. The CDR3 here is CASSLVEIETSGGADEQFF. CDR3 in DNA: TGCGCCAGCAGCTTGGTGGAGATCGAGACTAGCGGGGGGGCCGATGAGCAGTTCTTC.

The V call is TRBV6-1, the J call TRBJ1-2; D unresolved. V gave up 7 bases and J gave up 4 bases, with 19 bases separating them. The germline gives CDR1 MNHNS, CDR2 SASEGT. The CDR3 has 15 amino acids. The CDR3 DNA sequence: TGTGCCAGCACCCCCGAACGCGTTCGGGGCTATGGCTACACCTTC. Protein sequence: CASTPERVRGYGYTF.

The CDR3 bases are TGTGCCAGCAGTTCTACAGGGAACACTGAAGCTTTCTTT. Translation: CASSSTGNTEAFF. The chain recombines TRBV6-5 with TRBJ1-1, with a weak D call TRBD1 (5 bases). Trimming took 4 bases from V and 1 from J, leaving 7 bases between them. This CDR3 is built from 13 residues. The germline V gene has CDR1 MNHEY and CDR2 SVGAGI.

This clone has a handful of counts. This CDR3 is CAIRGAAETQYF. CDR3 nucleotides: TGTGCCATACGGGGGGCAGCGGAGACCCAGTACTTC. V gene TRBV2 combines with J gene TRBJ2-5; TRBD2 might be the D (7 bases). Germline V gives CDR1 SNHLY, CDR2 FYNNEI. Trimming removed 10 bases from V and 5 bases from J, with 14 bases in between. The CDR3 totals 12 residues.

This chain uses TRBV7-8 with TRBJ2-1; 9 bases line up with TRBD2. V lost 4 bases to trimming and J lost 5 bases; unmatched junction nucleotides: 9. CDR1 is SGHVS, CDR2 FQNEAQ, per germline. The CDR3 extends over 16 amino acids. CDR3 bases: TGTGCCAGCAGCTCCACCATGCCTAGCGGGAACAATGAGCAGTTCTTC. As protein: CASSSTMPSGNNEQFF.

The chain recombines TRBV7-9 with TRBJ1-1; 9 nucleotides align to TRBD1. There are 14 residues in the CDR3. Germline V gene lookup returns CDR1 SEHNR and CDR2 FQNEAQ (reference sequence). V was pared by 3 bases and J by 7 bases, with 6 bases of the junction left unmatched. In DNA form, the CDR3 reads TGTGCCAGCAGCTTTGAGGGACAGGGAAGTGAAGCTTTCTTT. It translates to CASSFEGQGSEAFF.

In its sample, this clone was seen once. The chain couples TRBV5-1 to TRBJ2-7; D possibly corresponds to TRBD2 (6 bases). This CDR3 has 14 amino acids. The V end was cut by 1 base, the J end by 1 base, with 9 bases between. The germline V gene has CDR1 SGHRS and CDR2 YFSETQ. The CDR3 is CASSLTGRSYEQYF. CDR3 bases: TGCGCCAGCAGCTTGACCGGGAGATCCTACGAGCAGTACTTC.

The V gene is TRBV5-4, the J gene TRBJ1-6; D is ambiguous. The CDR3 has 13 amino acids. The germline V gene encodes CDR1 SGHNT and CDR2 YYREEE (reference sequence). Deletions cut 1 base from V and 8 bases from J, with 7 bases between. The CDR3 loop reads CASSLIQDSPLHF. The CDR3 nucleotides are TGTGCCAGCAGCTTGATCCAGGATTCACCCCTCCACTTT.

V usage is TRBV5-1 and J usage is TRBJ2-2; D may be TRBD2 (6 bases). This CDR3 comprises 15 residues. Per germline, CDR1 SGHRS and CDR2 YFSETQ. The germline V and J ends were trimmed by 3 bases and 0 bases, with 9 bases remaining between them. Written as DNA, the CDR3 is TGCGCCAGCAGCTCGGGACTGACGAACACCGGGGAGCTGTTTTTT. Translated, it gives CASSSGLTNTGELFF.

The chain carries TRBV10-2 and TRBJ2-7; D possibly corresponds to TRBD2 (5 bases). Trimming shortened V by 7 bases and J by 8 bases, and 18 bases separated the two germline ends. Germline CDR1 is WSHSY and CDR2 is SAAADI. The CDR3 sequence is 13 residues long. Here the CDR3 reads CASTGVESSKQYF. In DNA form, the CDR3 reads TGCGCCAGCACCGGGGTAGAGTCGTCCAAGCAGTACTTC.

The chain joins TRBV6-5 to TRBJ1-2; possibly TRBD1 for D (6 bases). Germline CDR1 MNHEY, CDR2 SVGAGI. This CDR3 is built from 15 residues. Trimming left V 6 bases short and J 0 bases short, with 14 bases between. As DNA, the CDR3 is TGTGCCAGCAGGCAATCGCGGACAGCTAACTATGGCTACACCTTC. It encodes CASRQSRTANYGYTF.

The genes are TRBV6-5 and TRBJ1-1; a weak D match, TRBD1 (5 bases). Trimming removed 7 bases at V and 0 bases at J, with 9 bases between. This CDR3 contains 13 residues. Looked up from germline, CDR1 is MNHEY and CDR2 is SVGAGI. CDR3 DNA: TGTGCCAGCAATCCGACAGTGAACACTGAAGCTTTCTTT. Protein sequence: CASNPTVNTEAFF.

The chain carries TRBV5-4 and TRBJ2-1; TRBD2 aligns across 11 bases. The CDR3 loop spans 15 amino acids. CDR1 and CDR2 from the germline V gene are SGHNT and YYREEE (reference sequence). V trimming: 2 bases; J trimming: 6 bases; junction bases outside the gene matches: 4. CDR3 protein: CASSLVAGGPNEQFF. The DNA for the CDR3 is TGTGCCAGCAGCTTAGTAGCGGGGGGGCCCAATGAGCAGTTCTTC.

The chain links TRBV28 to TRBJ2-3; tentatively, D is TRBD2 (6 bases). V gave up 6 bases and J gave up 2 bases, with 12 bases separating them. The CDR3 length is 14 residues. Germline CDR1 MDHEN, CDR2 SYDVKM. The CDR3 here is CASRWGGNTDTQYF. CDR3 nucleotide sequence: TGTGCCAGCAGATGGGGAGGAAACACAGATACGCAGTATTTT.

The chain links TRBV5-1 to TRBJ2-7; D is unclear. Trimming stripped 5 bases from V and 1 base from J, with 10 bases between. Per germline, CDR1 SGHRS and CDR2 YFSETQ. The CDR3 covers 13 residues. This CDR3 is CASSRDPSYEQYF. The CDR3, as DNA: TGCGCCAGCAGTCGAGATCCTTCCTACGAGCAGTACTTC. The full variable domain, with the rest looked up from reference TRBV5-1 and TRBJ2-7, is KAGVTQTPRYLIKTRGQQVTLSCSPISGHRSVSWYQQTPGQGLQFLFEYFSETQRNKGNFPGRFSGRQFSNSRSEMNVSTLELGDSALYLCASSRDPSYEQYFGPGTRLTVT.

CDR3 bases: TGTGCCAGCTCACCCCCTCGGAGGACAGGGTATGGCGATGAGCAGTTCTTC. It translates to CASSPPRRTGYGDEQFF. The chain recombines TRBV18 with TRBJ2-1, with TRBD1 matching over 8 bases. The CDR3 covers 17 residues. The junction had 15 bases not matched to a gene; V was cut back by 3 bases and J by 8 bases. Germline V gene data show CDR1 as KGHSH and CDR2 as LQKENI.

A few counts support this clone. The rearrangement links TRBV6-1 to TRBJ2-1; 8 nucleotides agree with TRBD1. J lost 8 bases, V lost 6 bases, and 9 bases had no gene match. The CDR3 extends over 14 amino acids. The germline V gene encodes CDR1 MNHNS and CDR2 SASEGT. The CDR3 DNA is TGTGCCAGCAGCCCAGGGGGCGCGGGGTATGAGCAGTTCTTC. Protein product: CASSPGGAGYEQFF.

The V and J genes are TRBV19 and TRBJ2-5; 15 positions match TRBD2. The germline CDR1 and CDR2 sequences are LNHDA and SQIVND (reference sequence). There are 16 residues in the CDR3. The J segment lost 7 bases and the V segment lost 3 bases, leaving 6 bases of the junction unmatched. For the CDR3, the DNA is TGTGCCAGTAGTATGTGGACTAGCGGGAGGGCCGGGACCCAGTACTTC. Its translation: CASSMWTSGRAGTQYF.